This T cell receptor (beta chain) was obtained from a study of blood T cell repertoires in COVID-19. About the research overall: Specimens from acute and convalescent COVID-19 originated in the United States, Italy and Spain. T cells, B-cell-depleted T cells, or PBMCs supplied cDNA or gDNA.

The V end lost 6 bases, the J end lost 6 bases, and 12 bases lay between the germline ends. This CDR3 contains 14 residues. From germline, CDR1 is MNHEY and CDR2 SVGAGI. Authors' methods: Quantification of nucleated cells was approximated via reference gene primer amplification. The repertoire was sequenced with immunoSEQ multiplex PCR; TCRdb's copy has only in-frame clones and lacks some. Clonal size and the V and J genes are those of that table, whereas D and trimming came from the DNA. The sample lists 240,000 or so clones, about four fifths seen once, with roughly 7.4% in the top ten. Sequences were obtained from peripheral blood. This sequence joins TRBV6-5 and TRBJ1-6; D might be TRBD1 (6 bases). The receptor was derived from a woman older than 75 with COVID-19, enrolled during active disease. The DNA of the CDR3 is TGTGCCAGCAGAGGGGGTTCCCTTAATTCACCCCTCCACTTT. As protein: CASRGGSLNSPLHF.